This record covers a single T cell receptor beta chain. Its target is not known. This sample is part of a study of T cells after yellow fever vaccination. General observations from the study: The secondary response peaked faster, at day 5 versus 15, but was weaker. Post-booster repertoires contained most primary-vaccination clones again (roughly 96% CD4, about 90% CD8). A small proportion of clonotypes was detected in both the CD4 and CD8 compartments.

V was pared by 5 bases and J by 3 bases, with 10 bases between. Germline CDR1 and CDR2: SEHNR and FQNEAQ (reference sequence). This CDR3 has 14 residues. TCRdb ran MiXCR on the 5' RACE reads and lists one entry per CDR3 protein. Counted here are about 58,000 distinct CDR3 sequences, approximately 6.5% occurring once; the ten biggest clones make up roughly 40%. Sequenced material: CD8+ T cells sorted from PBMCs, taken on the day of the first yellow fever vaccination. The source is a man aged 18 to 30 who received the YFV17D yellow fever vaccine. This chain uses TRBV7-9 with TRBJ2-2, with D possibly matching TRBD1 (6 bases). The CDR3 here is CASSVQGYTGELFF. The CDR3 nucleotides read TGTGCCAGCAGCGTACAGGGCTACACCGGGGAGCTGTTTTTT.